Shown below are 18 T cell receptor beta chains from a single sample sequenced in a study of T cells in Graves' hyperthyroidism and ophthalmopathy. It was RNA transcripts that yielded the amplified TCR beta CDR3 regions. The primer set for the first-round RT-PCR of the TCR CDR3 was HTBI. MiXCR was run by TCRdb on the multiplex PCR reads, yielding one entry per CDR3 protein. The data contain 25,000 to 30,000 distinct CDR3 sequences, around 40% of them singletons. Specimen: blood. Receptor source: a woman aged 25 to 45 with Graves' hyperthyroidism.

Concerning this clonotype: This may be a read error: a much more frequent sequence differs by one nucleotide. The chain joins TRBV25-1 to TRBJ2-1, with 10 positions matching TRBD1. CDR3 size: 16 residues. The V segment lost 7 bases and the J segment 2 bases; nucleotides outside the gene matches: 8. Germline V gene lookup returns CDR1 MGHDK and CDR2 SYGVNS. CDR3 nucleotide sequence: TGTGCCAGCAACTCTTTCGACAGGGGGCCCTACAATGAGCAGTTCTTC. This sequence encodes CASNSFDRGPYNEQFF.

By share of the sample, this clonotype is medium-sized. The rearrangement joins TRBV29-1 to TRBJ2-3; 9 bases map to TRBD2. CDR3 length equals 14 residues. Looked up from germline, CDR1 is SQVTM and CDR2 is ANQGSEA. The V gene end was trimmed by 3 bases and the J gene end by 5 bases; junction bases not matched to a gene: 6. The CDR3 here is CSVELAGARDTQYF. CDR3 DNA: TGCAGCGTTGAGTTAGCGGGAGCAAGAGATACGCAGTATTTT.

This clonotype was counted many times. The J gene is TRBJ2-7, the V gene TRBV3-1, with D perhaps TRBD1 or TRBD2 (5 bases each). V lost 3 bases, J lost 0 bases, and 12 bases lay in between. Germline CDR1 and CDR2: LGHDT and YNNKEL (reference sequence). The CDR3 is 15 residues long. This chain's CDR3 is CASSHPAGSSYEQYF. The DNA for the CDR3 is TGTGCCAGCAGCCACCCGGCAGGGAGCTCCTACGAGCAGTACTTC.

In nucleotides, the CDR3 is TGTGCAACTAATGAAAAACTGTTTTTT. Its protein product is CATNEKLFF. The chain uses TRBV19 and TRBJ1-4; no firm D call. The CDR3 runs 9 residues. In germline, CDR1 is LNHDA, CDR2 SQIVND (reference sequence).

By sample fraction, this clonotype is medium-sized. J is TRBJ2-1 and V is TRBV20-1, with 7 nucleotides matching TRBD1. Germline-derived CDR1 and CDR2 are DFQATT and SNEGSKA (reference sequence). Trimming took 6 bases from V and 0 from J; bases not matched to a gene: 5. The CDR3 loop spans 14 amino acids. The chain's CDR3 is CSASTGSSYNEQFF. CDR3 nucleotide sequence: TGCAGTGCCTCGACAGGGTCCTCCTACAATGAGCAGTTCTTC.

Comments on this clonotype: The junction differs from germline at one of its ends, possibly a read error. DNA of the CDR3: TGTGCCGGCAGGATAACTAGCGCGAACACCGGGGAGCTGTTTTTT. Protein: CAGRITSANTGELFF. The rearrangement uses TRBV5-4 and TRBJ2-2, with 7 bases identical to TRBD2. CDR3 length equals 15 residues. From germline, CDR1 is SGHNT and CDR2 YYREEE (reference sequence).

In this sample, this clonotype is medium-sized (0.01 to 0.1%). The rearrangement uses TRBV10-2 and TRBJ1-2; D unclear. The CDR3 runs 16 residues. Germline V gene sequence: CDR1 WSHSY, CDR2 SAAADI. V was clipped by 5 bases and J by 0 bases, with 16 bases between them. The CDR3 sequence: CASSRLGRGTNYGYTF. CDR3 nucleotide sequence: TGCGCCAGCAGTCGCCTCGGACGCGGAACTAACTATGGCTACACCTTC.

As concerns this clonotype: A much larger clone lies one base from this, so it may be a read error. CDR3 region: CASSPDGGVYGYTF. CDR3 DNA sequence: TGTGCCAGCAGCCCCGACGGGGGGGTTTATGGCTACACCTTC. This chain connects TRBV6-2 or TRBV6-3 to TRBJ1-2; D is possibly TRBD1 (5 bases). Trimming stripped 6 bases from V and 5 bases from J, with 16 bases between. CDR1 MNHEY and CDR2 SVGEGT come from the germline V gene. The CDR3 is 14 amino acids.

This clonotype was observed many times. This sequence joins TRBV20-1 and TRBJ1-6; no firm D call. V shed 7 bases and J shed 7 bases, with 11 bases lying between them. Germline values: CDR1 DFQATT, CDR2 SNEGSKA (reference sequence). The CDR3 has 12 amino acids. The CDR3 spells CSVQGGNSPLHF. CDR3 bases: TGCAGTGTCCAAGGAGGGAATTCACCCCTCCACTTT.

On this clonotype itself: Because the CDR3 is missing its conserved closing phenylalanine or tryptophan, this is likely a read error. It is unclear where the CDR3 begins or ends on the DNA, so no DNA is shown, and the CDR3 is as TCRdb lists it. J is TRBJ1-2 and V is TRBV15. The CDR3 length equals 14 residues, ends included. In germline, CDR1 is LNHNV, CDR2 YYDKDF (reference sequence). The CDR3 loop reads CATSREEGGRDLRV.

This clonotype was seen ten or more times. The rearrangement uses TRBV4-1 and TRBJ2-5; 14 bases line up with TRBD2. The length of the CDR3 is 13 residues. V was clipped by 1 base and J by 11 bases; unmatched bases: 0. Germline V gene data show CDR1 as MGHRA and CDR2 as YSYEKL. The CDR3 region is CASSQGTSGRQYF. The CDR3, as DNA: TGCGCCAGCAGCCAAGGGACTAGCGGGAGGCAGTACTTC.

This clonotype was counted many times. The chain recombines TRBV11-2 with TRBJ2-3; TRBD1 matches at 7 bases. This CDR3 has 15 residues. Germline CDR1 is SGHAT and CDR2 is FQNNGV. J lost 2 bases, V lost 7 bases, and 9 bases had no gene match. CDR3 DNA: TGTGCCAGCAACATACAGGGGACAGTCACAGATACGCAGTATTTT. This codes for CASNIQGTVTDTQYF.

In this sample, this clonotype turned up many times. This rearrangement joins TRBV4-2 to TRBJ2-1; 7 bases line up with TRBD2. Germline assignment: CDR1 LGHNA and CDR2 YNFKEQ. This CDR3 contains 17 residues. The V segment lost 1 base and the J segment 7 bases; nucleotides outside the gene matches: 13. Here the CDR3 DNA reads TGTGCCAGCAGCCAAGGTAACGGCGGGACTACGAATAATGAGCAGTTCTTC. Translating gives CASSQGNGGTTNNEQFF.

This clonotype was detected ten times or more. The genes are TRBV5-5 and TRBJ1-5; D is possibly TRBD1 (6 bases). CDR1 and CDR2 from the germline V gene are SGHKS and YYEKEE (reference sequence). V gave up 2 bases and J gave up 4 bases, with 10 bases separating them. The CDR3 runs 14 residues. CDR3 region: CASSFNRENQPQHF. The CDR3 DNA reads as TGTGCCAGCAGCTTCAACAGGGAGAATCAGCCCCAGCATTTT.

A word on this clonotype: Lacking the conserved final phenylalanine or tryptophan, this CDR3 likely reflects a read error. No DNA is shown, since the ends of the CDR3 on it are uncertain; the CDR3 is the one TCRdb lists. V gene TRBV9 combines with J gene TRBJ2-1; the listed D gene, TRBD2, was not tested against the DNA. Germline loops: CDR1 SGDLS, CDR2 YYNGEE. The CDR3 spans 12 residues, counting both ends. The CDR3 loop is CASSVATKGRYT.

This clonotype was observed at least ten times. This sequence joins TRBV9 and TRBJ1-5, with D tentatively TRBD1 (5 bases). The CDR3 is 14 residues long. Trimming left V 4 bases short and J 1 base short, with 9 bases between. Germline V CDR1 and CDR2: SGDLS, YYNGEE. The DNA for the CDR3 is TGTGCCAGCAGCCGAGGGGTAAGCAATCAGCCCCAGCATTTT. Encoded protein: CASSRGVSNQPQHF.

The V and J genes are TRBV20-1 and TRBJ1-5, with D possibly TRBD1 on 5 matching bases. Germline V CDR1 and CDR2: DFQATT, SNEGSKA (reference sequence). The germline V and J ends were trimmed by 7 bases and 6 bases, with 16 bases remaining between them. The CDR3 consists of 13 residues. The CDR3: CSVPMGVGQPQHF. The CDR3 DNA is TGCAGTGTCCCCATGGGGGTCGGTCAGCCCCAGCATTTT.

As for this clonotype: Its ends do not fully match the called genes, so a read error is possible. This chain joins TRBV5-1 and TRBJ2-2, with 9 bases identical to TRBD1. Germline V CDR1 and CDR2: SGHRS, YFSETQ. CDR3 length: 17 residues. As DNA, the CDR3 is TGCGCCAGCAGCTTCCGATGGACAGGGGCTAGCACCGGGGAGCTGTTCTTT. It codes for CASSFRWTGASTGELFF.